Listed here is a single TCR beta chain. Its antigen is unidentified. The donors were in the approximately 130-subject validation cohort, distinct from the approximately 670-subject first cohort. These data come from a study of cytomegalovirus exposure and HLA in healthy donors. Assay: immunoSEQ multiplex PCR; the TCRdb copy retains only in-frame clones and omits some. The table records 150,000 to 170,000 clones, approximately 86% of them present only once. General study findings and limits: The tendency of first-cohort TCR clusters to co-occur in the 120 or so validation repertoires was the finding of a later analysis. Cytomegalovirus-associated status was assigned to about 180 TCR beta chains. Rarity characterized most TCR sequences, yet some public TCRs appeared in many donors.

Germline V CDR1 and CDR2: SGHRS, YFSETQ. Trimming cost V 0 bases and J 4 bases; bases outside gene matches: 8. The CDR3 totals 17 residues. This chain connects TRBV5-1 to TRBJ1-4; the match to TRBD1 covers 8 bases. Source material: PBMCs. The source is a man aged 18 to 30 in good health and CMV-seropositive. The chain's CDR3 is CASSLGLQGGGNEKLFF. CDR3 DNA sequence: TGCGCCAGCAGCTTGGGACTACAGGGGGGCGGTAATGAAAAACTGTTTTTT.